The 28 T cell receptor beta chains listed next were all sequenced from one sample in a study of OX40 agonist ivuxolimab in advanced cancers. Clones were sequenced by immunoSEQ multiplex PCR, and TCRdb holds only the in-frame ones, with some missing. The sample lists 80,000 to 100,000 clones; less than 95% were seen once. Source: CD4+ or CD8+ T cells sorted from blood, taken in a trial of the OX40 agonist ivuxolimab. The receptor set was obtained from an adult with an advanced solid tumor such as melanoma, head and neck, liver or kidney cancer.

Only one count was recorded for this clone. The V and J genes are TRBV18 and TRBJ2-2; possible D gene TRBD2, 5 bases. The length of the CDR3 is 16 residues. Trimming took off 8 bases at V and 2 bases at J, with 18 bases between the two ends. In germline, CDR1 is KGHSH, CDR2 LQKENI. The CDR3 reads CASPPVPGSNTGELFF. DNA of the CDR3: TGTGCCAGCCCGCCGGTTCCGGGATCTAACACCGGGGAGCTGTTTTTT.

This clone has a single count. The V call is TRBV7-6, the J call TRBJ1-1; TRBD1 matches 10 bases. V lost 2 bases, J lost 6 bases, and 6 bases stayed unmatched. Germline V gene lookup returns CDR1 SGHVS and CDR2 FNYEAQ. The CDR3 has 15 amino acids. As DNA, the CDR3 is TGTGCCAGCAGCTTATGGGACAGGGGAAGTTCTGAAGCTTTCTTT. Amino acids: CASSLWDRGSSEAFF.

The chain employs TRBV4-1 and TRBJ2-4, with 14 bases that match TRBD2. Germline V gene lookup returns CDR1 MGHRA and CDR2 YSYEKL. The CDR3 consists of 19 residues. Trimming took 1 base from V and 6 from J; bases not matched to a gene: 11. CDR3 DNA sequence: TGCGCCAGCAGCCAAGTAGGGACTAGCGGGAGTCGAGGGGGAAACATTCAGTACTTC. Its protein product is CASSQVGTSGSRGGNIQYF.

CDR3 region: CASSGRRGLETQYF. DNA of the CDR3: TGTGCCAGCAGCGGACGCAGGGGATTAGAGACCCAGTACTTC. J is TRBJ2-5 and V is TRBV7-2; D is possibly TRBD1 (6 bases). V lost 5 bases to trimming and J lost 4 bases, with 14 bases between them. In germline, CDR1 is SGHTA, CDR2 FQGNSA. There are 14 residues in the CDR3.

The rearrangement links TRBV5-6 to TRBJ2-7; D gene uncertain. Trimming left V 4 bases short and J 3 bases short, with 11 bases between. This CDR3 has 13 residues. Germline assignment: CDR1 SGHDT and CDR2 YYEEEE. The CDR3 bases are TGTGCCAGCAGCCCAGCGAGGATCTACGAGCAGTACTTC. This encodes CASSPARIYEQYF.

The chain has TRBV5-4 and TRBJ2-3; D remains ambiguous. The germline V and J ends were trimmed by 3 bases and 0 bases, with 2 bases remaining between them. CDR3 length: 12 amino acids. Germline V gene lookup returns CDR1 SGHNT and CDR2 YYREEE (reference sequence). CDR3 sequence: CASSSSTDTQYF. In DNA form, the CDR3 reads TGTGCCAGCAGCTCTAGCACAGATACGCAGTATTTT. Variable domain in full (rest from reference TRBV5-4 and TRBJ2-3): ETGVTQSPTHLIKTRGQQVTLRCSSQSGHNTVSWYQQALGQGPQFIFQYYREEENGRGNFPPRFSGLQFPNYSSELNVNALELDDSALYLCASSSSTDTQYFGPGTRLTVL.

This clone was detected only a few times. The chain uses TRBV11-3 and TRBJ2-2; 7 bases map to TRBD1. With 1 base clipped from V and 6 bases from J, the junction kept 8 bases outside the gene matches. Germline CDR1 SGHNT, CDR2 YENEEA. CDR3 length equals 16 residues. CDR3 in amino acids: CASSLVTGPVSGELFF. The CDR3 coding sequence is TGTGCCAGCAGCTTAGTGACAGGGCCGGTGTCCGGGGAGCTGTTTTTT. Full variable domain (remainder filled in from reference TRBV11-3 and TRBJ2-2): EAGVVQSPRYKIIEKKQPVAFWCNPISGHNTLYWYLQNLGQGPELLIRYENEEAVDDSQLPKDRFSAERLKGVDSTLKIQPAELGDSAVYLCASSLVTGPVSGELFFGEGSRLTVL.

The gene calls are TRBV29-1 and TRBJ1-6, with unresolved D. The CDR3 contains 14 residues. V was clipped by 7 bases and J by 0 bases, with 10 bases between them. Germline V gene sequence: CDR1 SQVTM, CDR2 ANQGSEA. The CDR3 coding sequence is TGCAGCGCGGGTGAAGGCTCCTATAATTCACCCCTCCACTTT. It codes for CSAGEGSYNSPLHF.

This CDR3 is CASSFRGLANEQFF. CDR3 nucleotides: TGCGCCAGCAGCTTCCGGGGACTTGCCAATGAGCAGTTCTTC. The V gene is TRBV5-1, the J gene TRBJ2-1, with D perhaps TRBD2 (6 bases). V lost 2 bases to trimming and J lost 6 bases, with 12 bases between them. In germline, CDR1 is SGHRS, CDR2 YFSETQ. The CDR3 loop spans 14 amino acids.

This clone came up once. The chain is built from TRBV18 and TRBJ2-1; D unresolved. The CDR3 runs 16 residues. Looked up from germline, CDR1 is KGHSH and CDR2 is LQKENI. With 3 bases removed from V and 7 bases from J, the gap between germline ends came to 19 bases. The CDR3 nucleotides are TGTGCCAGCTCACCGTTAAACAGTTATTTTAGGAATGAGCAGTTCTTC. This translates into CASSPLNSYFRNEQFF.

Written as DNA, the CDR3 is TGTGCCAGCAGGCCATTACAGGGAAACACTGAAGCTTTCTTT. It yields the protein CASRPLQGNTEAFF. This chain connects TRBV7-6 to TRBJ1-1, with D perhaps matching TRBD1 (6 bases). Germline V gene sequence: CDR1 SGHVS, CDR2 FNYEAQ. There are 14 residues in the CDR3. V was trimmed by 6 bases and J by 2 bases, leaving 13 bases between them.

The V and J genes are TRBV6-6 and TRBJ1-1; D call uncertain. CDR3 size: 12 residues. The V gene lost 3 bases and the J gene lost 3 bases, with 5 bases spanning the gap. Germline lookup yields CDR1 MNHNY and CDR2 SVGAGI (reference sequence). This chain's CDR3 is CASSYLDTEAFF. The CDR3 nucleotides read TGTGCCAGCAGTTATCTGGACACTGAAGCTTTCTTT.

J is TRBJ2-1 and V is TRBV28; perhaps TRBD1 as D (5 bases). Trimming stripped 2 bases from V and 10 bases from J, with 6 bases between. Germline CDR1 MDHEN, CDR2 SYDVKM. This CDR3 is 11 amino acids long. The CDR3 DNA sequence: TGTGCCAGCAGTTTAAGACAGGAGCAGTTCTTC. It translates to CASSLRQEQFF.

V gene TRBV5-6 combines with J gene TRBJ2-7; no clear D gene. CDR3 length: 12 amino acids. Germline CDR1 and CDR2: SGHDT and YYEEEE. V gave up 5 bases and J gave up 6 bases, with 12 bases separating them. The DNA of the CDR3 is TGTGCCAGCAGTCCGCCTAGAGGCGAGCAGTACTTC. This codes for CASSPPRGEQYF.

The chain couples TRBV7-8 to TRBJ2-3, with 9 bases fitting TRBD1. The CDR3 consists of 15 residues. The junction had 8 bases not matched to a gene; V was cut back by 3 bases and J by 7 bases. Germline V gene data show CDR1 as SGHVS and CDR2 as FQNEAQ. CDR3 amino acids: CASSLNRDRANTQYF. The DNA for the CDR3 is TGTGCCAGCAGCTTGAACCGGGACAGGGCGAATACGCAGTATTTT. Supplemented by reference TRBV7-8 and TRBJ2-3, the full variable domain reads GAGVSQSPRYKVAKRGQDVALRCDPISGHVSLFWYQQALGQGPEFLTYFQNEAQLDKSGLPSDRFFAERPEGSVSTLKIQRTQQEDSAVYLCASSLNRDRANTQYFGPGTRLTVL.

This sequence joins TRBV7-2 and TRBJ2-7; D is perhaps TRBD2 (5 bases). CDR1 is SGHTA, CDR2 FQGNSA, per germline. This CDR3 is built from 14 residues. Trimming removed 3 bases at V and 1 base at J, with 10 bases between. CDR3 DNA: TGTGCCAGCAGCTTTATACGGGATTCCTACGAGCAGTACTTC. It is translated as CASSFIRDSYEQYF.

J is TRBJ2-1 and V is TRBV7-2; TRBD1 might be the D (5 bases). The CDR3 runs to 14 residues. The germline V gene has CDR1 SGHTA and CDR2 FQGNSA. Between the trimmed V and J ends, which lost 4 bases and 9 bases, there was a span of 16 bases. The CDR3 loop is CASSSLVGLGEQFF. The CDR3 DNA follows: TGTGCCAGCAGCTCGTTAGTGGGGCTGGGTGAGCAGTTCTTC.

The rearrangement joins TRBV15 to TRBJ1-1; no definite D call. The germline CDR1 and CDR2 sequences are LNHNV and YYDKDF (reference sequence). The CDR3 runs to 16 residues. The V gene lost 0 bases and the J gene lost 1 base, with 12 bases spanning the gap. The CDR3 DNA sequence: TGTGCCACCAGCAGAGATGGTATGTGGACGAACACTGAAGCTTTCTTT. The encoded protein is CATSRDGMWTNTEAFF.

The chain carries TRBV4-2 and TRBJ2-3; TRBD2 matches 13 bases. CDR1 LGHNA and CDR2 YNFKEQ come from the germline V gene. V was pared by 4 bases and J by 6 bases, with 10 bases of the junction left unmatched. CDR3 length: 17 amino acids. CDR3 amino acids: CASSRWTSGRISDTQYF. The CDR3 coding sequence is TGTGCCAGCAGCCGCTGGACTAGCGGGAGAATCTCGGATACGCAGTATTTT.

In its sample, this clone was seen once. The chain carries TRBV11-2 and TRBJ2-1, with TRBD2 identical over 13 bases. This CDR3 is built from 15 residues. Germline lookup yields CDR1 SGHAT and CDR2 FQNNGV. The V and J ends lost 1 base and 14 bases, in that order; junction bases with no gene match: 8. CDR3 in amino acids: CASSLAPTSGRSEFF. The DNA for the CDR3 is TGTGCCAGCAGCTTAGCCCCGACTAGCGGGAGGTCGGAGTTCTTC.

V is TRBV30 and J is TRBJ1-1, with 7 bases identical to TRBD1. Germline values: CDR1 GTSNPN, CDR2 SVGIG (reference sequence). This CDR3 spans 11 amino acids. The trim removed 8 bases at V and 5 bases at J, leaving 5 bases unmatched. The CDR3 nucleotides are TGTGCCAGGGACAGACCTACTGAAGCTTTCTTT. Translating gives CARDRPTEAFF.

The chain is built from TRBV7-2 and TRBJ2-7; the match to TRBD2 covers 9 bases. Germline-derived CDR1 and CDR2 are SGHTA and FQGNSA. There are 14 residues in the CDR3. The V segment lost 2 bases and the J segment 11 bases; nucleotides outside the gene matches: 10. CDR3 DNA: TGTGCCAGCAGCTTACAATTAGCGGGGGCGTTGGAGTACTTC. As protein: CASSLQLAGALEYF.

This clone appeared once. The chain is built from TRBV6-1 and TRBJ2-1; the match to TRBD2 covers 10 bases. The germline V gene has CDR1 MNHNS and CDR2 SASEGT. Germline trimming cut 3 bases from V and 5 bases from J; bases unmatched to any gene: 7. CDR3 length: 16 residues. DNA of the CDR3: TGTGCCAGCAGTGATCCCGGGACTAGCGAAGACAATGAGCAGTTCTTC. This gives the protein CASSDPGTSEDNEQFF.

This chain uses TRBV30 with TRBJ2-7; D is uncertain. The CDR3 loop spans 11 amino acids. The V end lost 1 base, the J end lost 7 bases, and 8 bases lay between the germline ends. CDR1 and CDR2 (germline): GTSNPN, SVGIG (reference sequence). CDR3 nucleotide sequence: TGTGCCTGGAGTGAGTTGGGGGAGCAGTACTTC. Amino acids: CAWSELGEQYF.

The CDR3 DNA reads TGTGCCAGCAGTCCTGTTACAGCAAGCTACAATGAGCAGTTCTTC. This gives the protein CASSPVTASYNEQFF. The chain employs TRBV28 and TRBJ2-1; D gene unclear. CDR1 is MDHEN, CDR2 SYDVKM, per germline. CDR3 length: 15 amino acids. Trimming removed 5 bases at V and 3 bases at J, with 14 bases between.

This chain's CDR3 is CASSLDQVNTEAFF. As DNA, the CDR3 is TGCGCCAGCAGCTTGGATCAGGTGAACACTGAAGCTTTCTTT. This chain uses TRBV5-1 with TRBJ1-1, with no clear D. CDR3 length equals 14 residues. Per germline, CDR1 SGHRS and CDR2 YFSETQ. Between the trimmed V and J ends, which lost 0 bases and 0 bases, there was a span of 6 bases.

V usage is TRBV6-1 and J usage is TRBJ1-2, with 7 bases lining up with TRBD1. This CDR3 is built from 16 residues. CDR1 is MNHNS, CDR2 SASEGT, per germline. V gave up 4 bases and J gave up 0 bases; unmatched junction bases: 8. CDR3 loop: CASSGRMTGTNYGYTF. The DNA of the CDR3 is TGTGCCAGCAGTGGACGAATGACAGGGACTAACTATGGCTACACCTTC.

CDR3 residues: CASSWDSYNEQFF. CDR3 sequence (DNA): TGTGCCAGCAGCTGGGACTCTTACAATGAGCAGTTCTTC. V gene TRBV7-3 combines with J gene TRBJ2-1; the D gene is possibly TRBD2 (6 bases). The germline V gene has CDR1 SGHTA and CDR2 FQGTGA. Trimming stripped 4 bases from V and 4 bases from J, with 8 bases between. The CDR3 spans 13 residues.